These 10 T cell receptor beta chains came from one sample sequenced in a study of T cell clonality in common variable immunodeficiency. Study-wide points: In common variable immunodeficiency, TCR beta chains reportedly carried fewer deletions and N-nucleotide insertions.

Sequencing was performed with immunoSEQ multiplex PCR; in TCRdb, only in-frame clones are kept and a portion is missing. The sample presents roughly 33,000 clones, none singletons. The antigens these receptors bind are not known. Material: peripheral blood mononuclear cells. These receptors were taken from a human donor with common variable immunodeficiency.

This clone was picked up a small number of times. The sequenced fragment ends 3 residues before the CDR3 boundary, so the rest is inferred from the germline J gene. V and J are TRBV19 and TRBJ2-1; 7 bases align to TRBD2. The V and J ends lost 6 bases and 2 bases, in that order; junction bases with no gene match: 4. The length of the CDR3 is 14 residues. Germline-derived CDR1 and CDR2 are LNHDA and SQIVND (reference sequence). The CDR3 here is CASRGGVTYNEQFF. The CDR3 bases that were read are TGTGCCAGTAGGGGGGGGGTTACCTACAATGAG.

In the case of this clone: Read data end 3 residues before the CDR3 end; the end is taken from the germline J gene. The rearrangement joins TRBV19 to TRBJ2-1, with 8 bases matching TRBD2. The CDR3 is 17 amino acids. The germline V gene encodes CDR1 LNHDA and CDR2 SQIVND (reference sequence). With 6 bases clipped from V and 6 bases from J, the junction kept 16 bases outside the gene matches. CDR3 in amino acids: CASSPDPPGGLGNEQFF. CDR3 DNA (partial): TGTGCCAGTAGCCCGGACCCCCCGGGGGGGCTAGGCAATGAG.

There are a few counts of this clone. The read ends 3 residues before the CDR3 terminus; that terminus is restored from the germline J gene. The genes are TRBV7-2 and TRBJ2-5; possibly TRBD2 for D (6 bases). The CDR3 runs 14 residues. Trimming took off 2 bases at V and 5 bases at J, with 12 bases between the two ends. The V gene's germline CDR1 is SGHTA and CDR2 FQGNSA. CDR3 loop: CASSLWGVGETQYF. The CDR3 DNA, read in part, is TGTGCCAGCAGCTTATGGGGGGTCGGGGAGACC.

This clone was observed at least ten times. The CDR3 here is CASSETKSGANVLTF. The CDR3 bases that were read are TGTGCCAGCAGTGAGACAAAATCTGGGGCCAACGTC. This chain uses TRBV6-1 with TRBJ2-6; D not resolved. From the germline J gene comes the end of the CDR3, since the read stops 3 residues before it. There are 15 residues in the CDR3. Germline assignment: CDR1 MNHNS and CDR2 SASEGT. Trimming took off 3 bases at V and 1 base at J, with 7 bases between the two ends.

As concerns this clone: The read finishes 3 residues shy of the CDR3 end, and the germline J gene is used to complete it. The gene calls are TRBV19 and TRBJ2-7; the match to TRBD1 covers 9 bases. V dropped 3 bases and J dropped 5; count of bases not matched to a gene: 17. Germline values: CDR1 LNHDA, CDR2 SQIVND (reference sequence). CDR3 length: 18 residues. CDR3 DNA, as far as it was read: TGTGCCAGTAGTATCCCCCCCAGCCTGACAGGGGGTAAGAACGAG. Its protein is CASSIPPSLTGGKNE. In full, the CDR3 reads CASSIPPSLTGGKNEQYF. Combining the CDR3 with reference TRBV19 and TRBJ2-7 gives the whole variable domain DGGITQSPKYLFRKEGQNVTLSCEQNLNHDAMYWYRQDPGQGLRLIYYSQIVNDFQKGDIAEGYSVSREKKESFPLTVTSAQKNPTAFYLCASSIPPSLTGGKNEQYFGPGTRLTVT.

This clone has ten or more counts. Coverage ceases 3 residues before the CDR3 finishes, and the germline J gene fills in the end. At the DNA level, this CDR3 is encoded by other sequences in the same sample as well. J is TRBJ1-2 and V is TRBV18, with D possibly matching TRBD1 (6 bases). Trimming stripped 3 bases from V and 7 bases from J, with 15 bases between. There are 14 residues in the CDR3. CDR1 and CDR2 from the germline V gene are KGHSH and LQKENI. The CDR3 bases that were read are TGTGCCAGCTCACCTCAAGGACAGACTGGTGGC. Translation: CASSPQGQTGG. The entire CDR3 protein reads CASSPQGQTGGYTF.

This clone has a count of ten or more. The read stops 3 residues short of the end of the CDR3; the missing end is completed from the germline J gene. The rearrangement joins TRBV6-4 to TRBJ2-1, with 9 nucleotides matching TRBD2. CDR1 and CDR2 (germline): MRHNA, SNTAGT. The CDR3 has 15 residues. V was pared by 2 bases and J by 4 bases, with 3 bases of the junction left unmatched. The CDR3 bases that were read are TGTGCCAGCAGTGACGGCGCGGGGGGGTACAATGAG. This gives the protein CASSDGAGGYNE. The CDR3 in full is CASSDGAGGYNEQFF.

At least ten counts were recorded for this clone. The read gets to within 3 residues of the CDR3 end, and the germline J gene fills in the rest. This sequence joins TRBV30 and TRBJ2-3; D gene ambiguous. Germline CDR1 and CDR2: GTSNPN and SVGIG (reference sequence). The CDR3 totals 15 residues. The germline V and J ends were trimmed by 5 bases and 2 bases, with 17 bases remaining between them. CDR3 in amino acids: CAWAWSRSITDTQYF. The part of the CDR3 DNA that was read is TGTGCCTGGGCCTGGTCTAGGAGTATCACAGATACG.

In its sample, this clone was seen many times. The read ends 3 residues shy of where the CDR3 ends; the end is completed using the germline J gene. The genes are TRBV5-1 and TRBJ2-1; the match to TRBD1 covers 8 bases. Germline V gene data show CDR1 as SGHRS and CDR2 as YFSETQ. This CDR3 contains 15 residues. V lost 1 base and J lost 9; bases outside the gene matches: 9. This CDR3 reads CASSLRTGFGFEQFF. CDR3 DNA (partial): TGCGCCAGCAGCTTGCGGACAGGGTTTGGTTTTGAG.

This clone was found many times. The sequenced CDR3 bases are TGTGCCAGCAGCGTAGATGTCAGGCAAACAGATACG. Residues: CASSVDVRQTDT. The full CDR3 is CASSVDVRQTDTQYF. The genes are TRBV9 and TRBJ2-3; D uncertain. The read ends 3 residues early relative to the CDR3; the germline J gene fills the gap. This CDR3 spans 15 amino acids. V lost 0 bases to trimming and J lost 3 bases, with 11 bases between them. The germline V gene has CDR1 SGDLS and CDR2 YYNGEE.